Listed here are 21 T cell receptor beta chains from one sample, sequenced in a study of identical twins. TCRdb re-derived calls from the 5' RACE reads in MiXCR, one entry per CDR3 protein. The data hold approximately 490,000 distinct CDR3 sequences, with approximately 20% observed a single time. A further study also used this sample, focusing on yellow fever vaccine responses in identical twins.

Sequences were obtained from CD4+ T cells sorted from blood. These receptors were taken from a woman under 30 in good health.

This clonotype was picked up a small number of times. CDR3 sequence reads: CATSDTNWGLGGTDTQYF. The CDR3 DNA sequence: TGTGCCACCAGTGATACGAATTGGGGTTTAGGTGGCACAGATACGCAGTATTTT. The rearrangement uses TRBV24-1 and TRBJ2-3; D gene uncertain. The CDR3 covers 18 residues. Germline CDR1 and CDR2: KGHDR and SFDVKD. The V end was cut by 3 bases, the J end by 1 base, with 19 bases between.

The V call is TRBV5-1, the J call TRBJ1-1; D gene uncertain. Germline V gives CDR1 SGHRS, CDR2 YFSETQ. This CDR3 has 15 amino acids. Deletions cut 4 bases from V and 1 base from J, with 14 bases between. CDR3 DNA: TGCGCCAGCAGCCCGGAAGGACGGGAGAACACTGAAGCTTTCTTT. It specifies CASSPEGRENTEAFF.

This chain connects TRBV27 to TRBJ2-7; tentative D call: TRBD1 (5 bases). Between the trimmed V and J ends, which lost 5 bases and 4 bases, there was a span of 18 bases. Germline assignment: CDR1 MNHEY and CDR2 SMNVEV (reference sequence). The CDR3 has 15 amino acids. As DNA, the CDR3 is TGTGCCAGCAGTGGGGCCAACCCGAATGAGTACGAGCAGTACTTC. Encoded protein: CASSGANPNEYEQYF.

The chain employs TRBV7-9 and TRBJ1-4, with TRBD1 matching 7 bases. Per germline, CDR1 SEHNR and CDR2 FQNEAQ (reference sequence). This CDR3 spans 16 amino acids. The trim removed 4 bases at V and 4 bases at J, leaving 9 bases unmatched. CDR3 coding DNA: TGTGCCAGCAGCTCTCGGACAGGCGCGGGTAATGAAAAACTGTTTTTT. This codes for CASSSRTGAGNEKLFF.

The CDR3 DNA reads as TGCAGCGTTAATCCAGACAGGGGGCTCGAAAAACTGTTTTTT. Its protein is CSVNPDRGLEKLFF. The chain joins TRBV29-1 to TRBJ1-4, with 10 bases aligning to TRBD1. The V gene's germline CDR1 is SQVTM and CDR2 ANQGSEA. The CDR3 extends over 14 amino acids. J gave up 8 bases and V 5 bases, and 8 bases lay outside the gene matches.

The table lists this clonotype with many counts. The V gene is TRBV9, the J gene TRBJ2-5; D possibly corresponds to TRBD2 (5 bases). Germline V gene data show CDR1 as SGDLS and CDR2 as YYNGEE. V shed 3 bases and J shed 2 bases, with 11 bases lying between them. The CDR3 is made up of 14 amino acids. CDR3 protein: CASSGSAPQETQYF. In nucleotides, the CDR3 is TGTGCCAGCAGCGGTAGCGCCCCACAAGAGACCCAGTACTTC.

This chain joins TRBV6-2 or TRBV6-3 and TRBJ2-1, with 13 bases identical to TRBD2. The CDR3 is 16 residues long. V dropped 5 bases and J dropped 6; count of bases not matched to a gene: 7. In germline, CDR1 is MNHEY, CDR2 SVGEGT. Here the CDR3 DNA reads TGTGCCAGCAGTAGGTTCCGACTAGCGGGAGGCAATGAGCAGTTCTTC. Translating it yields CASSRFRLAGGNEQFF.

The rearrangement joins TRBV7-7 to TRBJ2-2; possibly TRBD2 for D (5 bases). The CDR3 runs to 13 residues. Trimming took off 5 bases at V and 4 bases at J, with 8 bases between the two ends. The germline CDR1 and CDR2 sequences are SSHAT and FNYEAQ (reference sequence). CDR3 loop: CASSAGSTGELFF. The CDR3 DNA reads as TGTGCCAGCAGCGCGGGCTCCACCGGGGAGCTGTTTTTT.

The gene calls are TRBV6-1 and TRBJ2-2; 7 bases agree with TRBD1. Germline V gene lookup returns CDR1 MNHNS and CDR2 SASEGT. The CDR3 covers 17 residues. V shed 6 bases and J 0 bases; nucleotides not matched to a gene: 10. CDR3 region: CASSPLGQPANTGELFF. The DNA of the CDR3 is TGTGCCAGCAGCCCTCTGGGACAGCCAGCGAACACCGGGGAGCTGTTTTTT.

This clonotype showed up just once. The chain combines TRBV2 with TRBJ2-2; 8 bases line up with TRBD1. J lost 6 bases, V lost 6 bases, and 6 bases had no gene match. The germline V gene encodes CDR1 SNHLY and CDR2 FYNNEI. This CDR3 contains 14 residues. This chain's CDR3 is CASSDRGRAGELFF. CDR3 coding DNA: TGTGCCAGCAGCGACAGGGGAAGGGCCGGGGAGCTGTTTTTT. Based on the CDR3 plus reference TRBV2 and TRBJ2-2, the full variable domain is EPEVTQTPSHQVTQMGQEVILRCVPISNHLYFYWYRQILGQKVEFLVSFYNNEISEKSEIFDDQFSVERPDGSNFTLKIRSTKLEDSAMYFCASSDRGRAGELFFGEGSRLTVL.

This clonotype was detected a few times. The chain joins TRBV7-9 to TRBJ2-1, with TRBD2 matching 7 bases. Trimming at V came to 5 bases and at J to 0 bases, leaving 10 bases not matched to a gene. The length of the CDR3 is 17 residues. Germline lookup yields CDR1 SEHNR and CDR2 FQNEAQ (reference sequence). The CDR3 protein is CASSRWAGDSSYNEQFF. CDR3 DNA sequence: TGTGCCAGCAGCCGCTGGGCGGGGGATAGCTCCTACAATGAGCAGTTCTTC.

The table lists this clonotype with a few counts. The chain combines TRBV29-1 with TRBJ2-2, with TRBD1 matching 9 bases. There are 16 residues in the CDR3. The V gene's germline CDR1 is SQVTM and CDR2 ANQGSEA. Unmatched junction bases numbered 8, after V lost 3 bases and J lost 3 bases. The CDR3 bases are TGCAGCGTTGAGTCGAGGACAGGGGCCGACACCGGGGAGCTGTTTTTT. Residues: CSVESRTGADTGELFF.

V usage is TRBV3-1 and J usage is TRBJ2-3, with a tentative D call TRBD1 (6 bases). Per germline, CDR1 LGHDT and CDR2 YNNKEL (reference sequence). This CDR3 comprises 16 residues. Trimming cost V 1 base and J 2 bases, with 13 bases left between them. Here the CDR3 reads CASSQAQGRTTDTQYF. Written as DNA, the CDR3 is TGTGCCAGCAGCCAAGCCCAGGGGCGGACCACAGATACGCAGTATTTT.

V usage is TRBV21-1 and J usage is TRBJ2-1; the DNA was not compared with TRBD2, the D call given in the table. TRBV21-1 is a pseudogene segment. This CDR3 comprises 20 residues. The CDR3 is CASSKTTNPPGLAPPFEQFF. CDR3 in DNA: TGTGCCAGCAGCAAAACTACTAACCCCCCGGGACTAGCGCCTCCGTTTGAGCAGTTCTTC.

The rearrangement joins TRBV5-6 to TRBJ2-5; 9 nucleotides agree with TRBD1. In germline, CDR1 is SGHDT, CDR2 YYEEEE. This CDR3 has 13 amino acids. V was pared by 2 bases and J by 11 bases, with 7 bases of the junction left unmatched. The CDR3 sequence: CASSLKGQGKQYF. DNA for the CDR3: TGTGCCAGCAGCTTAAAGGGACAGGGCAAGCAGTACTTC.

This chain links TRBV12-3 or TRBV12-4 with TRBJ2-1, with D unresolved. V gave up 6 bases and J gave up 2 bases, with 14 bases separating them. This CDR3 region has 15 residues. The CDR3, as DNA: TGTGCCAGCAGCCGTCCCGGTCCCACCTACAATGAGCAGTTCTTC. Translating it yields CASSRPGPTYNEQFF.

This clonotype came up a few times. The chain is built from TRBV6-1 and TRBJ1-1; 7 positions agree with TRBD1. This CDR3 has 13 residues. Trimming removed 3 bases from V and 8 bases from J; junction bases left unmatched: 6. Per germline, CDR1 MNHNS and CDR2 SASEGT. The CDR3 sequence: CASSEGWDSEAFF. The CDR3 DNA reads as TGTGCCAGCAGTGAGGGATGGGACAGCGAAGCTTTCTTT.

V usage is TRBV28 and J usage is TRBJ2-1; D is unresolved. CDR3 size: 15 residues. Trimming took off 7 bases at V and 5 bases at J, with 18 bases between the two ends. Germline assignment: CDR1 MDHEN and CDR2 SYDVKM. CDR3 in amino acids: CASTLRASMNNEQFF. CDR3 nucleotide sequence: TGTGCCAGCACCCTCCGGGCTTCGATGAACAATGAGCAGTTCTTC.

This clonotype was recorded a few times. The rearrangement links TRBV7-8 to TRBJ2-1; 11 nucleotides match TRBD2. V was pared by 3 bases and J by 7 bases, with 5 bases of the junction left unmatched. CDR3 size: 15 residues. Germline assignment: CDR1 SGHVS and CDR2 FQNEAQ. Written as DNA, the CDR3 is TGTGCCAGCAGCTTGACTAGCGGGGCTTGGAATGAGCAGTTCTTC. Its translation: CASSLTSGAWNEQFF.

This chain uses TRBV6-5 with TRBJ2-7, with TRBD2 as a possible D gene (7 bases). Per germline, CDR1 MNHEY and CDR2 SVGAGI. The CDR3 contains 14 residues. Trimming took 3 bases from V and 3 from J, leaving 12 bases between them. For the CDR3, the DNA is TGTGCCAGCAGTTATGGGGGGGGGCTCTACGAGCAGTACTTC. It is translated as CASSYGGGLYEQYF.

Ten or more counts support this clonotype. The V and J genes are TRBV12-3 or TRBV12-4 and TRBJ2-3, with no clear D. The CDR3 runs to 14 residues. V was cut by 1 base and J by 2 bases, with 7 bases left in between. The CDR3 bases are TGTGCCAGCAGTTTAGGCCCAACCACAGATACGCAGTATTTT. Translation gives CASSLGPTTDTQYF.